These T cell receptor beta chains were read from a single sample in a study of T cells after yellow fever vaccination. TCRdb processed the 5' RACE reads anew with MiXCR; each CDR3 protein has one entry. Of about 300,000 distinct CDR3 sequences listed, under 9% are singletons. Sequenced here: CD4+ T cells sorted from PBMCs, sampled 5 days after the yellow fever booster vaccination. These receptor sequences come from a man aged 18 to 29 who received the YFV17D yellow fever vaccine. The CDR3 runs from the conserved cysteine through the conserved F or W. The order of the fields is J gene, D gene, V gene, clone size, CDR3 DNA, CDR3 protein. The D gene is left open where the match is weak. Clone size is not always given. Where it is, it says once, few, many or a class for expanded clones.

TRBJ1-6	-	TRBV6-6	once	TGTGCCAGCGAGAGCTCCTATAATTCACCCCTCCACTTT	CASESSYNSPLHF
TRBJ2-5	TRBD1	TRBV7-9	-	TGTGCCAGCAGCTGGACAGGGGACCAAGAGACCCAGTACTTC	CASSWTGDQETQYF
TRBJ1-1	-	TRBV9	few	TGTGCCAGCAGCGTAGACCCAGGGAAGGACACTGAAGCTTTCTTT	CASSVDPGKDTEAFF
TRBJ2-5	-	TRBV6-2/TRBV6-3	many	TGTGCCAGCAGTGTAAGCGGGCGGCAAGAGACCCAGTACTTC	CASSVSGRQETQYF
TRBJ1-1	-	TRBV4-1	-	TGCGCCAGCAGCCAGCCCCCGGGTTTCGTCCTTGGAGTCACTGAAGCTTTCTTT	CASSQPPGFVLGVTEAFF
TRBJ1-1	-	TRBV25-1	-	TGTGCCAGCACCCCATGGGGGGTCACTGAAGCTTTCTTT	CASTPWGVTEAFF
TRBJ1-1	-	TRBV7-9	few	TGTGCCAGCAGCTTGTCCAGCATGAACACTGAAGCTTTCTTT	CASSLSSMNTEAFF
TRBJ2-3	TRBD2	TRBV6-2/TRBV6-3	-	TGTGCCAGCAGTTACCCCCTCGCGGGGGGGACAGATACGCAGTATTTT	CASSYPLAGGTDTQYF
TRBJ2-1	-	TRBV4-1	few	TGCGCCAGCAGCCCGCCGTGGGCCAACAATGAGCAGTTCTTC	CASSPPWANNEQFF
TRBJ2-3	-	TRBV19	-	TGTGCCAGTCGGGACCTCCGGGCCACAGATACGCAGTATTTT	CASRDLRATDTQYF
TRBJ2-1	-	TRBV7-2	many	TGTGCCAGCAGCTCACAGGGGGGGAATGAGCAGTTCTTC	CASSSQGGNEQFF
TRBJ1-2	-	TRBV7-3	few	TGTGCCAGCGGAGTCGGGGGCGGTGCAGCCGGCTATGGCTACACCTTC	CASGVGGGAAGYGYTF
TRBJ1-4	-	TRBV20-1	-	TGCAGTGCTAGCCGTCAGAGAGAAAAACTGTTTTTT	CSASRQREKLFF
TRBJ1-5	TRBD1	TRBV4-1	few	TGCGCCAGCAGCCGGGACAGCGATCAGCCCCAGCATTTT	CASSRDSDQPQHF
TRBJ2-3	-	TRBV5-1	many	TGCGCCAGCAGCTTGGAAGGGGATGATACGCAGTATTTT	CASSLEGDDTQYF
TRBJ1-5	-	TRBV5-8	-	TGTGCCAGCAGCTTGGGAGTCAGGGACAATCAGCCCCAGCATTTT	CASSLGVRDNQPQHF
TRBJ2-5	-	TRBV20-1	-	TGCAGTGCTAGAGATCCGGGGGCCTCGGAGACCCAGTACTTC	CSARDPGASETQYF
TRBJ2-1	-	TRBV18	few	TGTGCCAGCTCACCACCTGGGAGCGGAATCCGCTCCTACAATGAGCAGTTCTTC	CASSPPGSGIRSYNEQFF
TRBJ1-1	-	TRBV9	few	TGTGCCAGCAGCGTAGCGGGGATGAACACTGAAGCTTTCTTT	CASSVAGMNTEAFF
TRBJ2-3	TRBD2	TRBV4-3	many	TGCGCCAGCAGCCAAGAAACAGCGGGGGAGGCGTATTTT	CASSQETAGEAYF
TRBJ2-7	-	TRBV4-3	-	TGCGCCAGCAGTGACCGACGTTTGAACGTGCAGTACTTC	CASSDRRLNVQYF
TRBJ1-4	TRBD1	TRBV5-1	-	TGCGCCAGCAGCCCAACAGACAGGGGGCGCGGAAAACTGTTTTTT	CASSPTDRGRGKLFF
TRBJ1-2	TRBD1	TRBV10-3	few	TGTGCCATCACCCCGGGACAGGCCTATGGCTACACCTTC	CAITPGQAYGYTF
TRBJ1-5	-	TRBV4-2	few	TGTGCCAGCAGCCAAGATGCAGGGGACCAGCCCCAGCATTTT	CASSQDAGDQPQHF
TRBJ1-6	-	TRBV6-5	few	TGTGCCACCTGGGCCGCGAGCTCCTATAATTCACCCCTCCACTTT	CATWAASSYNSPLHF
TRBJ2-3	-	TRBV7-3	many	TGTGCCAGCAGCTTACCCAGCACAGATACGCAGTATTTT	CASSLPSTDTQYF
TRBJ2-1	-	TRBV4-3	-	TGCGCCAGCAGCCGGGGAGAGGGGAATGAGCAGTTCTTC	CASSRGEGNEQFF
TRBJ2-4	TRBD2	TRBV7-8	many	TGTGCCAGCAGCTCCCGCGGGAGCAAAAACATTCAGTACTTC	CASSSRGSKNIQYF
TRBJ2-3	-	TRBV6-5	many	TGTGCCAGCAGTACACTAGATGATACGCAGTATTTT	CASSTLDDTQYF
TRBJ2-1	TRBD1	TRBV29-1	few	TGCAGCGTTGAAGCTATAATTGGACAGGGATCCTACAATGAGCAGTTCTTC	CSVEAIIGQGSYNEQFF
TRBJ2-3	-	TRBV29-1	few	TGCAGTTCGAGGCCTTACACAGATACGCAGTATTTT	CSSRPYTDTQYF
TRBJ1-5	-	TRBV19	-	TGTGCCAGTAGTGAAAACAGGGTTCAGCCCCAGCATTTT	CASSENRVQPQHF
TRBJ1-3	-	TRBV9	-	TGTGCCAGCAGCGAGCCGGGGAACCGGCGACAACTCTCTGGAAACACCATATATTTT	CASSEPGNRRQLSGNTIYF
TRBJ2-7	-	TRBV15	few	TGTGCCACCAGCAGAGATCTCGTTCCGGGTAGCGGCGAGCAGTACTTC	CATSRDLVPGSGEQYF
TRBJ1-2	-	TRBV7-8	-	TGTGCCAGCAGCCGCGAAGCGGGGACCTATGGCTACACCTTC	CASSREAGTYGYTF
TRBJ2-7	-	TRBV10-2	few	TGCGCCAGCAGCTACGGACCGTCCGAGCAGTACTTC	CASSYGPSEQYF
TRBJ1-5	TRBD1	TRBV5-1	few	TGCGCCAGCAGCTTACAGGGGGCCGGCAATCAGCCCCAGCATTTT	CASSLQGAGNQPQHF
TRBJ2-7	-	TRBV5-4	few	TGTGCCAGCAGCTCTTCGATCGGGCAGTACTTC	CASSSSIGQYF
TRBJ1-6	-	TRBV5-4	many	TGTGCCAGCAGCTCCTTGACAGTCGCTAATTCACCCCTCCACTTT	CASSSLTVANSPLHF
TRBJ1-6	-	TRBV5-1	-	TGCGCCAGCAGGGGTACAGATCGTGAGCCCCTCCACTTT	CASRGTDREPLHF